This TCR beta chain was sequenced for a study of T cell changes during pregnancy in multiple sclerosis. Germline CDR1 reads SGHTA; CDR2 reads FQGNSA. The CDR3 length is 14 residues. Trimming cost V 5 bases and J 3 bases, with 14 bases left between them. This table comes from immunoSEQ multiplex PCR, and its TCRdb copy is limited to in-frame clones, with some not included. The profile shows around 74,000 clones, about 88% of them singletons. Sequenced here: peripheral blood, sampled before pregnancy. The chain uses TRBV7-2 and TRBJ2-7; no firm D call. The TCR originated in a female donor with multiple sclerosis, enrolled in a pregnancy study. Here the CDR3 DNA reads TGTGCCAGCAGCGAAAATTACAGTGGCTACGAGCAGTACTTC. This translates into CASSENYSGYEQYF.